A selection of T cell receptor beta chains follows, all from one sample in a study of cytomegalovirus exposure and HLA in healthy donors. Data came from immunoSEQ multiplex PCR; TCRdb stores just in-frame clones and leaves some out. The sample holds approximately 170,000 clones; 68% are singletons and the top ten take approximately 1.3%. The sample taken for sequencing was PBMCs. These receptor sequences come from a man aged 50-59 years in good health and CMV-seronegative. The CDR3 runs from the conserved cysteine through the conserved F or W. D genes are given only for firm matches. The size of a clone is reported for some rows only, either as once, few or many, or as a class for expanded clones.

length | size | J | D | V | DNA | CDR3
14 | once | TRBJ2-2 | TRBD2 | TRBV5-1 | TGCGCCAGCAGCCTGGGACTAGACACCGGGGAGCTGTTTTTT | CASSLGLDTGELFF
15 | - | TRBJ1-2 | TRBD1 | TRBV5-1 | TGCGCCAGCAGCACGGTCAGACAGGGGGGCAATGGCTACACCTTC | CASSTVRQGGNGYTF
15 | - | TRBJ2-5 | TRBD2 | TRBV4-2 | TGTGCCAGCAGCCAAGATACTAGCGGGGGAGGGACCCAGTACTTC | CASSQDTSGGGTQYF
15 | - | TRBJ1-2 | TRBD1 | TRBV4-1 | TGCGCCAGCAGCCAACCGGACAGGGGGGTTTATGGCTACACCTTC | CASSQPDRGVYGYTF
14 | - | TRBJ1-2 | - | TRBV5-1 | TGCGCCAGCAGCGTGGGGGGGCCCGCAGATGGCTACACCTTC | CASSVGGPADGYTF
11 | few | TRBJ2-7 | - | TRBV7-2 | TGTGCCAGCACCTCTTTCCACGAGCAGTACTTC | CASTSFHEQYF
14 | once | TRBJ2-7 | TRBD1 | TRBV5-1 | TGCGCCAGCAGCCCCGAGGGGACAGGCTACGAGCAGTACTTC | CASSPEGTGYEQYF
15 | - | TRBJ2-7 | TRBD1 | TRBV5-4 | TGTGCCAGCAGTTTCGGGGGACAGGGGTTGAACGAGCAGTACTTC | CASSFGGQGLNEQYF
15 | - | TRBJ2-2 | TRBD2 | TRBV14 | TGTGCCAGCAGCCAAGGACTAGCGGTCGCCGGGGAGCTGTTTTTT | CASSQGLAVAGELFF
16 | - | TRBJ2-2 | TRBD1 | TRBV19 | TGTGCCAGTAGTATCCCCACAGGGGCGAACACCGGGGAGCTGTTTTTT | CASSIPTGANTGELFF
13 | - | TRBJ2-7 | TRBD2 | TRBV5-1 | TGCGCCAGCAATCGGGGGGATACCTACGAGCAGTACTTC | CASNRGDTYEQYF
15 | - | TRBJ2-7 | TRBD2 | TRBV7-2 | TGTGCCAGCAGCCCACAGCGGGGGGCCGGGTACGAGCAGTACTTC | CASSPQRGAGYEQYF
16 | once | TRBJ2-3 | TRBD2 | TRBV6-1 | TGTGCCAGCAGTGTTAAGCGGGGGGGCGGAATTGATACGCAGTATTTT | CASSVKRGGGIDTQYF
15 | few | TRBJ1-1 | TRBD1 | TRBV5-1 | TGCGCCAGCAGGGGAACAGGGGCAGGGTACACTGAAGCTTTCTTT | CASRGTGAGYTEAFF
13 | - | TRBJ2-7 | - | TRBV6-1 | TGCGCCAGCATCCCTCCCCGGGTTTACGAGCAGTACTTC | CASIPPRVYEQYF
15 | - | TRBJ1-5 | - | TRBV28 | TGTGCCAGCAGAAGCCCCGGGAATAGCAATCAGCCCCAGCATTTT | CASRSPGNSNQPQHF
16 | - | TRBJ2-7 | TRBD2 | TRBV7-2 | TGTGCCAGCAGCCTGGGACTAGCGGGGGGGCAATACGAGCAGTACTTC | CASSLGLAGGQYEQYF
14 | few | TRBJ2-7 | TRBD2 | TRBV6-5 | TGTGCCAGCAGAGGCCGGGGGGTTTCCTACGAGCAGTACTTC | CASRGRGVSYEQYF
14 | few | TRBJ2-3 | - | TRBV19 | TGTGCCAGTAAGTCACTAGAAGGCACAGATACGCAGTATTTT | CASKSLEGTDTQYF
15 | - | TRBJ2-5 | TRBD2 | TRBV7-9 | TGTGCCAGCAGCTCCTTTCCAGCGGGGAGCGAGACCCAGTACTTC | CASSSFPAGSETQYF
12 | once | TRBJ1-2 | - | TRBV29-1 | TGCAGCGTTGACAACAGTTTCTATGGCTACACCTTC | CSVDNSFYGYTF
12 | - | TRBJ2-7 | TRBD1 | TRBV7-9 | TGTTCCAGCAGCTTGGGACAGCTCGAGCAGTACTTC | CSSSLGQLEQYF
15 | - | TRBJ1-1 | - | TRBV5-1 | TGCGCCAGCAGCTTGGAGCAGGGAAGGAACACTGAAGCTTTCTTT | CASSLEQGRNTEAFF
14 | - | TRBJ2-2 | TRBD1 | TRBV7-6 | TGTGCCAGCAGCCTGGGACAGTTCACCGGGGAGCTGTTTTTT | CASSLGQFTGELFF
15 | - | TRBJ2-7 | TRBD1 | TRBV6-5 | TGTGCCACCGGAAGGGGCGACAGGGGTTCCCACGAGCAGTACTTC | CATGRGDRGSHEQYF
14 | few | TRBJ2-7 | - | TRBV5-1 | TGCGCCAGCAGCTTGGCCCCGGGGTTTGGCGAGCAGTACTTC | CASSLAPGFGEQYF
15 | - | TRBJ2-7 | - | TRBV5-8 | TGTGCCAGCAGCTTGGCTAGCGACAGCTCCTACGAGCAGTACTTC | CASSLASDSSYEQYF
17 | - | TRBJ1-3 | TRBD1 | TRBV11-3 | TGTGCCAGCAGCTTCGGGGGGGACAGGGTGGATGGAAACACCATATATTTT | CASSFGGDRVDGNTIYF
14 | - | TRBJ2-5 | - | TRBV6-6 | TGTGCCAGCAGTTACAGGAGGGGGGGAGAGACCCAGTACTTC | CASSYRRGGETQYF
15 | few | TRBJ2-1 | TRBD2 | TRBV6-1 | TGTGCCAGCAGTCTCGAGCGGGGGACTAAAAATGAGCAGTTCTTC | CASSLERGTKNEQFF
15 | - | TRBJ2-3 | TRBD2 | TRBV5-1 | TGCGCCAGCAGCCGCGGCGGGGGGGCGCCAGATACGCAGTATTTT | CASSRGGGAPDTQYF
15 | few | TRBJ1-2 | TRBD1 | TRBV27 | TGTGCCAGCAGTTTGACAGGGGCGCTTGACTATGGCTACACCTTC | CASSLTGALDYGYTF
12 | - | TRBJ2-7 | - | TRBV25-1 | TGTGCCAGCAGCAAGGGGTCGTACGAGCAGTACTTC | CASSKGSYEQYF
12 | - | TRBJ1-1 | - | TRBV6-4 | TGTGCCAGCACGGGGCAGGGGACCCAAGCTTTCTTT | CASTGQGTQAFF
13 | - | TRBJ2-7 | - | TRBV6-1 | TGTGCCAGCAGTGAAGTCAGAGGCTACGAGCAGTACTTC | CASSEVRGYEQYF
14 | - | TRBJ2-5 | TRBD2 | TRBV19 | TGTGCCAGTAGTATATTCGGGGGGCAAGAGACCCAGTACTTC | CASSIFGGQETQYF
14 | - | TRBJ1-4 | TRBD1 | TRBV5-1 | TGCGCCAGCAGCTTGGGGGACAGAGATGAAAAACTGTTTTTT | CASSLGDRDEKLFF
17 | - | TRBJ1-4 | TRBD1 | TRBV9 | TGTGCCAGCAGCGTGGGGGACAGGGGGCGGTCTAATGAAAAACTGTTTTTT | CASSVGDRGRSNEKLFF
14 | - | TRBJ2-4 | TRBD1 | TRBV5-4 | TGTGCCAGCAGCTTTGGGACAGAAAAAAACATTCAGTACTTC | CASSFGTEKNIQYF
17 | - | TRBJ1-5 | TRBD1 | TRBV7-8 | TGTGCCAGCACCCTCCTGGAGGGGGCCAAGAGCAATCAGCCCCAGCATTTT | CASTLLEGAKSNQPQHF
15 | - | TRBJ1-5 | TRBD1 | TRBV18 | TGTGCCAGCTCACCCTACCAGGGGGACAATCAGCCCCAGCATTTT | CASSPYQGDNQPQHF
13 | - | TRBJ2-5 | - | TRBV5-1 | TGCGCCAGCAGTCCCCTTCCGGGGGAGACCCAGTACTTC | CASSPLPGETQYF